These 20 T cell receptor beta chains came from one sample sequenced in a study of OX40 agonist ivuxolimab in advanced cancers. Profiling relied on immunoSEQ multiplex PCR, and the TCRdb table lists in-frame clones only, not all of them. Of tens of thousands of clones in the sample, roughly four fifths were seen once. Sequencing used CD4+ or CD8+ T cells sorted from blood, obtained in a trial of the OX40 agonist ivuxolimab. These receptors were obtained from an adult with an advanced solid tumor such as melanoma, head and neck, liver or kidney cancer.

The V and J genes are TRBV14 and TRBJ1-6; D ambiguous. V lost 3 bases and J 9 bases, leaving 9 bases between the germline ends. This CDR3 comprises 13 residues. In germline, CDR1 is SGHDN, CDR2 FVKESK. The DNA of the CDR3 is TGTGCCAGCAGCCAGGATACATTTTCACCCCTCCACTTT. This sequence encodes CASSQDTFSPLHF. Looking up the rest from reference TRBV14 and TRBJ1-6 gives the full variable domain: EAGVTQFPSHSVIEKGQTVTLRCDPISGHDNLYWYRRVMGKEIKFLLHFVKESKQDESGMPNNRFLAERTGGTYSTLKVQPAELEDSGVYFCASSQDTFSPLHFGNGTRLTVT.

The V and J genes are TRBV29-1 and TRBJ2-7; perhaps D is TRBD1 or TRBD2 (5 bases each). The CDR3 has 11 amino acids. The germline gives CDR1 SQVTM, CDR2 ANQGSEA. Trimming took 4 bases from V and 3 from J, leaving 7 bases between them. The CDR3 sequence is CSVVGGYEQYF. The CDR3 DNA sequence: TGCAGCGTTGTTGGGGGCTACGAGCAGTACTTC.

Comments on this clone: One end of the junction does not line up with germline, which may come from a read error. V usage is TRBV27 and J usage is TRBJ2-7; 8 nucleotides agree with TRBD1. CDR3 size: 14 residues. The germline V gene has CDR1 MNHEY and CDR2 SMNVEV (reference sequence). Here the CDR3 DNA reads TGTGTCAGCAGTCCAGGACAGGGACAGGACGAGCAGTACTTC. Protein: CVSSPGQGQDEQYF.

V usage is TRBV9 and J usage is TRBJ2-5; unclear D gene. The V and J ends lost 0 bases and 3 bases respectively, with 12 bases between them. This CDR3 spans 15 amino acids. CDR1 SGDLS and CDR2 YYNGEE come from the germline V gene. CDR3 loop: CASSVEGFPKETQYF. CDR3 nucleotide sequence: TGTGCCAGCAGCGTAGAAGGGTTCCCCAAAGAGACCCAGTACTTC.

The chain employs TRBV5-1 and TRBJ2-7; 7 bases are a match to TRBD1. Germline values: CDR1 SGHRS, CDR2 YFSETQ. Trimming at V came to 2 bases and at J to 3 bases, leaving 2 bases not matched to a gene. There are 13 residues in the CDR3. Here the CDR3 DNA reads TGCGCCAGCAGCTTCCGGGACAGCTACGAGCAGTACTTC. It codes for CASSFRDSYEQYF. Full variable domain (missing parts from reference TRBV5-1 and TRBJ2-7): KAGVTQTPRYLIKTRGQQVTLSCSPISGHRSVSWYQQTPGQGLQFLFEYFSETQRNKGNFPGRFSGRQFSNSRSEMNVSTLELGDSALYLCASSFRDSYEQYFGPGTRLTVT.

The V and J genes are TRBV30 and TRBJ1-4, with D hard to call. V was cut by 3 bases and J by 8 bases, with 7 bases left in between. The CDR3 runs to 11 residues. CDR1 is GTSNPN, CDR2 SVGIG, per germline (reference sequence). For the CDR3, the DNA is TGTGCCTGGAGCGGGGAAGAAAAACTGTTTTTT. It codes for CAWSGEEKLFF.

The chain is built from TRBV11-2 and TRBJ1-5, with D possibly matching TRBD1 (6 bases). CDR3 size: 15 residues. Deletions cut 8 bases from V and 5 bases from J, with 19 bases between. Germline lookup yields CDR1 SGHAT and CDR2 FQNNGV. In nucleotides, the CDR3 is TGTGCCAGCTCTCTAGGGGGAGGGAGTTATCAGCCCCAGCATTTT. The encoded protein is CASSLGGGSYQPQHF.

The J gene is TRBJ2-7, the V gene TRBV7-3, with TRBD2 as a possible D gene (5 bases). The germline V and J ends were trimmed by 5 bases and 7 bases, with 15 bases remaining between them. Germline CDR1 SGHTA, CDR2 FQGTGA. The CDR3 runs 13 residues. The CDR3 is CASSEDPGGEQYF. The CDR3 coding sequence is TGTGCCAGCAGCGAAGATCCGGGCGGGGAGCAGTACTTC. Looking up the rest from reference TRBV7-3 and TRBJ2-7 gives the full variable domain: GAGVSQTPSNKVTEKGKYVELRCDPISGHTALYWYRQSLGQGPEFLIYFQGTGAADDSGLPNDRFFAVRPEGSVSTLKIQRTERGDSAVYLCASSEDPGGEQYFGPGTRLTVT.

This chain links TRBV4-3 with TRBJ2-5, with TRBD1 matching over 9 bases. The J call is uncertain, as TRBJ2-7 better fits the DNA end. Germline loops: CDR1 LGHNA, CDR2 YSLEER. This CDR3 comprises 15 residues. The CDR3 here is CASSQEPGQGYEQYF. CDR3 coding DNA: TGCGCCAGCAGCCAAGAACCGGGACAGGGCTACGAGCAGTACTTC.

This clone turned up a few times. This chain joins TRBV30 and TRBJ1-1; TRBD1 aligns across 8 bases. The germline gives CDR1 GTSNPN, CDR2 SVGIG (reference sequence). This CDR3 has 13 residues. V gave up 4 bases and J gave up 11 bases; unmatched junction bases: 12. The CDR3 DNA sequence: TGTGCCTGGATAGGACAGGGTTATTTGTGGGCTTTCTTT. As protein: CAWIGQGYLWAFF. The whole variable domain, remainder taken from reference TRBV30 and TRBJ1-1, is SQTIHQWPATLVQPVGSPLSLECTVEGTSNPNLYWYRQAAGRGLQLLFYSVGIGQISSEVPQNLSASRPQDRQFILSSKKLLLSDSGFYLCAWIGQGYLWAFFGQGTRLTVV.

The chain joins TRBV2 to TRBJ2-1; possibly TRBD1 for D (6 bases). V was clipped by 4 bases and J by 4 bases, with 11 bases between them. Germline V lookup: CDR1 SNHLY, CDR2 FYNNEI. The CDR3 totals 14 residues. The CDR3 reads CASSGGLGYNEQFF. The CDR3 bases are TGTGCCAGCAGTGGGGGGCTCGGGTACAATGAGCAGTTCTTC.

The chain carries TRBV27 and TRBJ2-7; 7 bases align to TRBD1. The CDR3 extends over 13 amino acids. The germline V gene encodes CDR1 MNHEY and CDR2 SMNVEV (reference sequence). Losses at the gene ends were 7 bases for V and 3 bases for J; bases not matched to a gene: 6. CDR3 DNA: TGTGCCAGCAAACGGGGACAGAACTACGAGCAGTACTTC. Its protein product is CASKRGQNYEQYF.

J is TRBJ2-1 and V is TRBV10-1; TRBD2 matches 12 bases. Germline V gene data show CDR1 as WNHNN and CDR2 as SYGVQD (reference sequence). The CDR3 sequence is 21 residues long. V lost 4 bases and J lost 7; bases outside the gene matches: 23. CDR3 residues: CASSAGGSVVHPGLAGNEQFF. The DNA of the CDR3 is TGCGCCAGCAGTGCGGGTGGGTCGGTCGTACATCCCGGACTAGCGGGGAATGAGCAGTTCTTC.

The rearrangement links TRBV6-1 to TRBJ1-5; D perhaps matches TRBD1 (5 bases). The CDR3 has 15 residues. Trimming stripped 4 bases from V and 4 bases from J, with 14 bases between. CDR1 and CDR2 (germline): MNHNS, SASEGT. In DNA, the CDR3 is TGTGCCAGCAGTGCTTTCAGGGCCTGGAATCAGCCCCAGCATTTT. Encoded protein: CASSAFRAWNQPQHF.

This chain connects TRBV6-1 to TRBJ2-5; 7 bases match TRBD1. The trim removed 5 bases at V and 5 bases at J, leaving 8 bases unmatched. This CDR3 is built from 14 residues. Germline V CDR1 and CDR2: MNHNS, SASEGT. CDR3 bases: TGTGCCAGCAGTAGGTGGACAGGCGGGGAGACCCAGTACTTC. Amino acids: CASSRWTGGETQYF.

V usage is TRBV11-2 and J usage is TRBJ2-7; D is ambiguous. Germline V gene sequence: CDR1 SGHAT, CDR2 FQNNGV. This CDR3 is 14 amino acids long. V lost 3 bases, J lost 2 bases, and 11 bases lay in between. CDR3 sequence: CASSFQEAAYEQYF. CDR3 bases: TGTGCCAGCAGCTTCCAAGAGGCGGCCTACGAGCAGTACTTC.

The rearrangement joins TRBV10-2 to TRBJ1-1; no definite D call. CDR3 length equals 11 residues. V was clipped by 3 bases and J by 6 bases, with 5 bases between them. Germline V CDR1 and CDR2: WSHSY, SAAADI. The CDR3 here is CASSDAAEAFF. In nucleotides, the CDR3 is TGCGCCAGCAGTGATGCGGCTGAAGCTTTCTTT.

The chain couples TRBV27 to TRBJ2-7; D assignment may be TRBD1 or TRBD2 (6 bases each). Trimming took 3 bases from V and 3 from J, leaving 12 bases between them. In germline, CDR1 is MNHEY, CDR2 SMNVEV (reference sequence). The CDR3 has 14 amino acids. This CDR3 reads CASSLGGFNYEQYF. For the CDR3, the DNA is TGTGCCAGCAGTTTGGGGGGCTTTAACTACGAGCAGTACTTC.

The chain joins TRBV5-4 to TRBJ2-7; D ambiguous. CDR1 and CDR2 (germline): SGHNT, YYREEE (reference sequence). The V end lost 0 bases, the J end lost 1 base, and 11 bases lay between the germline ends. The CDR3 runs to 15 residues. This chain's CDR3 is CASSLADVSSYEQYF. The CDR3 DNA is TGTGCCAGCAGCTTGGCCGATGTCTCGTCCTACGAGCAGTACTTC.

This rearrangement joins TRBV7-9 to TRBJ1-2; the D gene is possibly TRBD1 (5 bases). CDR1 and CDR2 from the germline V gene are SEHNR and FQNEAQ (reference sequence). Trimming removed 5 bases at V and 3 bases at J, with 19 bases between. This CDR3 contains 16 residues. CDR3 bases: TGTGCCAGCAGCACCATTCTTATAGGGGAGGACTATGGCTACACCTTC. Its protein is CASSTILIGEDYGYTF.